Listed below are T cell receptor beta chains from one sample, sequenced in a study of cytotoxic CD8 clonotypes in ibrutinib-treated CLL. Here immunoSEQ multiplex PCR was the method, and the copy in TCRdb shows in-frame clones only, minus some. The sample has approximately 300,000 clones, almost 80% seen once. The sequencing here drew on PBMCs, taken before ibrutinib treatment. The receptors originated from a human donor with chronic lymphocytic leukemia. Both conserved end residues are part of each CDR3. Each record gives: clone size, V gene, J gene, D gene, CDR3 DNA, CDR3 protein. The D gene is left open where the match is weak. The listing skips clone size in some rows; elsewhere it reads once, few, many or a size class.

size: -; V: TRBV4-3; J: TRBJ2-7; D: TRBD2; DNA: TGCGCCAGCAGCCCCGCTAGCGGGGCCCCCTACGAGCAGTACTTC; CDR3: CASSPASGAPYEQYF
size: -; V: TRBV9; J: TRBJ2-7; D: TRBD2; DNA: TGTGCCAGCACCGAAGGTGCGGGAGAAGTGGACTACGAGCAGTACTTC; CDR3: CASTEGAGEVDYEQYF
size: -; V: TRBV15; J: TRBJ2-1; D: TRBD2; DNA: TGTGCCACCAGCAGGGGGACTACCAATGAGCAGTTCTTC; CDR3: CATSRGTTNEQFF
size: few; V: TRBV27; J: TRBJ2-3; D: TRBD1; DNA: TGTGCCAGCAGTTATTGGACAGGGGGCACAGATACGCAGTATTTT; CDR3: CASSYWTGGTDTQYF
size: few; V: TRBV4-1; J: TRBJ2-7; D: -; DNA: TGCGCCAGCAGCCAGGACGGGGGGACAGGAATTGATGCCCCTCGCCTCGAGCAGTACTTC; CDR3: CASSQDGGTGIDAPRLEQYF
size: -; V: TRBV12-5; J: TRBJ2-2; D: -; DNA: TGTGCTAGTGGTTTGGTAATTAGCGGGGAGCTGTTTTTT; CDR3: CASGLVISGELFF
size: -; V: TRBV4-1; J: TRBJ2-5; D: TRBD2; DNA: TGCGCCAGCAGCCAGGGGCTAGCGGGCAACCAAGAGACCCAGTACTTC; CDR3: CASSQGLAGNQETQYF
size: few; V: TRBV11-2; J: TRBJ2-1; D: -; DNA: TGTGCCAGCAGCTTTACTAGCAACAATGAGCAGTTCTTC; CDR3: CASSFTSNNEQFF
size: -; V: TRBV6-5; J: TRBJ2-3; D: -; DNA: TGTGCCAGCAGTTACTCGGAATCCGTCACAGATACGCAGTATTTT; CDR3: CASSYSESVTDTQYF
size: -; V: TRBV9; J: TRBJ2-5; D: TRBD2; DNA: TGTGCCAGCAGCGTAGATCGGTCTAGCGGGGGGACCCAGTACTTC; CDR3: CASSVDRSSGGTQYF
size: -; V: TRBV10-3; J: TRBJ2-3; D: -; DNA: TGTGCCATCACGGCAGCTAGCACAGATACGCAGTATTTT; CDR3: CAITAASTDTQYF
size: -; V: TRBV2; J: TRBJ2-1; D: -; DNA: TGTGCCAGCGAGGGATGGTCCAACAATGAGCAGTTCTTC; CDR3: CASEGWSNNEQFF
size: once; V: TRBV7-2; J: TRBJ2-7; D: -; DNA: TGTGCCAGCAGCTTAGATTTATACGAGCAGTACTTC; CDR3: CASSLDLYEQYF
size: once; V: TRBV5-1; J: TRBJ2-5; D: -; DNA: TGCGCCAGCAGCTTGGGCGGCCAAGAGACCCAGTACTTC; CDR3: CASSLGGQETQYF
size: -; V: TRBV7-2; J: TRBJ2-7; D: -; DNA: TGTGCCAGCAGCCAACAGGGTACCTACGAGCAGTACTTC; CDR3: CASSQQGTYEQYF
size: -; V: TRBV19; J: TRBJ2-5; D: TRBD2; DNA: TGTGCCAGTAGTACCATACGACTAGCGGGAGAGTTTGAGACCCAGTACTTC; CDR3: CASSTIRLAGEFETQYF
size: -; V: TRBV29-1; J: TRBJ2-5; D: TRBD2; DNA: TGCAGCGTTGCCGAAGGACTAGTGCCAGAGACCCAGTACTTC; CDR3: CSVAEGLVPETQYF
size: -; V: TRBV6-5; J: TRBJ2-7; D: -; DNA: TGTGCCAGCAGTTACGCCGGGCTACGGTACGAGCAGTACTTC; CDR3: CASSYAGLRYEQYF
size: -; V: TRBV28; J: TRBJ1-5; D: TRBD1; DNA: TGTGCCAGCAGTTCATGGGACAGGGGCAATCAGCCCCAGCATTTT; CDR3: CASSSWDRGNQPQHF
size: -; V: TRBV2; J: TRBJ2-7; D: -; DNA: TGTGCCAGCAGTGAAGCGACAGTCGACGAGCAGTACTTC; CDR3: CASSEATVDEQYF
size: -; V: TRBV11-2; J: TRBJ1-1; D: -; DNA: TGTGCCAGCAGCTTAGGACGGGTATTGAACACTGAAGCTTTCTTT; CDR3: CASSLGRVLNTEAFF
size: -; V: TRBV5-1; J: TRBJ2-3; D: -; DNA: TGCGCCAGCAGCTACAGGACCGCAGACACAGATACGCAGTATTTT; CDR3: CASSYRTADTDTQYF
size: -; V: TRBV25-1; J: TRBJ2-5; D: -; DNA: TGTGCCAGCAGTGCTAGGACAGACTACCAAGAGACCCAGTACTTC; CDR3: CASSARTDYQETQYF
size: -; V: TRBV4-3; J: TRBJ2-1; D: -; DNA: TGCGCCAGCAGCCTTCAGATGTGGGGTGAGCAGTTCTTC; CDR3: CASSLQMWGEQFF
size: -; V: TRBV11-2; J: TRBJ2-3; D: -; DNA: TGTGCCAGCAGCTTTGGGCGGGCCACAGATACGCAGTATTTT; CDR3: CASSFGRATDTQYF
size: few; V: TRBV6-5; J: TRBJ2-7; D: TRBD1; DNA: TGTGCCAGCAGCCGACAGGGCTACGAGCAGTACTTC; CDR3: CASSRQGYEQYF
size: -; V: TRBV7-8; J: TRBJ2-7; D: TRBD1; DNA: TGTGCCAGCAGCACAAAGGACAGGGCCTCCTACGAGCAGTACTTC; CDR3: CASSTKDRASYEQYF
size: -; V: TRBV6-5; J: TRBJ2-1; D: -; DNA: TGTGCCAGCAGTTGGTCTAACTCCTACAATGAGCAGTTCTTC; CDR3: CASSWSNSYNEQFF
size: few; V: TRBV10-3; J: TRBJ1-2; D: TRBD1; DNA: TGTGCCATCAGTTCATCACAGGGGTATGGCTACACCTTC; CDR3: CAISSSQGYGYTF
size: -; V: TRBV10-3; J: TRBJ2-7; D: TRBD2; DNA: TGTGCCATCAGTCTCGATATAGCGGGAGTAGGTGAGCAGTACTTC; CDR3: CAISLDIAGVGEQYF
size: -; V: TRBV5-6; J: TRBJ2-2; D: TRBD1; DNA: TGTGCCAGCAGCTCCCTCCGGGACAGACACACCACCGGGGAGCTGTTTTTT; CDR3: CASSSLRDRHTTGELFF